Listed below are T cell receptor beta chains from one sample, sequenced in a study of T cells in localized non-small cell lung cancer. Assay used: immunoSEQ multiplex PCR; TCRdb lists only in-frame clones, some missing. The sample shows some 30,000 clones, approximately 91% of them seen only once. Sequenced material: peripheral blood, taken before any cancer treatment. The receptors were gathered from a female donor of 60 years or more with stage I lung adenocarcinoma. CDR3s include the opening cysteine and the closing phenylalanine or tryptophan. The D gene is left open where the match is weak. The size of a clone is reported for some rows only, either as once, few or many, or as a class for expanded clones.

J: TRBJ1-2; D: -; V: TRBV7-2; size: -; CDR3: CASSLNKLNYGYTF; DNA: TGTGCCAGCAGCTTAAACAAGCTTAACTATGGCTACACCTTC
J: TRBJ1-2; D: TRBD1; V: TRBV2; size: -; CDR3: CASSLDRVGYTF; DNA: TGTGCCAGCAGTTTAGACAGGGTTGGCTACACCTTC
J: TRBJ1-1; D: TRBD1; V: TRBV18; size: few; CDR3: CASSPRTGSTEAFF; DNA: TGTGCCAGCTCACCTAGGACAGGGTCCACTGAAGCTTTCTTT
J: TRBJ1-1; D: -; V: TRBV5-5; size: -; CDR3: CASSFQGGGTEAFF; DNA: TGTGCCAGCAGCTTCCAGGGAGGAGGCACTGAAGCTTTCTTT
J: TRBJ2-1; D: -; V: TRBV30; size: -; CDR3: CAWSPGAYNEQFF; DNA: TGTGCCTGGAGCCCCGGAGCCTACAATGAGCAGTTCTTC
J: TRBJ2-4; D: TRBD2; V: TRBV7-2; size: -; CDR3: CASSPGGSKNIQYF; DNA: TGTGCCAGCAGCCCGGGGGGGTCCAAAAACATTCAGTACTTC
J: TRBJ2-5; D: -; V: TRBV5-4; size: once; CDR3: CASSRTKETQYF; DNA: TGTGCCAGCAGCCGTACTAAAGAGACCCAGTACTTC
J: TRBJ1-2; D: -; V: TRBV29-1; size: -; CDR3: CSVELVNYGYTF; DNA: TGCAGCGTTGAGTTGGTAAACTATGGCTACACCTTC
J: TRBJ1-2; D: -; V: TRBV4-3; size: -; CDR3: CASSQAPSDSAYGYTF; DNA: TGCGCCAGCAGCCAGGCCCCATCGGACAGCGCCTATGGCTACACCTTC
J: TRBJ2-3; D: -; V: TRBV11-2; size: -; CDR3: CASSPRGDGGTDTQYF; DNA: TGTGCCAGCAGCCCCAGGGGGGATGGGGGGACAGATACGCAGTATTTT
J: TRBJ2-1; D: TRBD1; V: TRBV18; size: -; CDR3: CASRDRGQFNEQFF; DNA: TGTGCCAGCAGGGACAGGGGACAATTCAATGAGCAGTTCTTC
J: TRBJ2-1; D: -; V: TRBV5-1; size: -; CDR3: CASGLTGDSSLAEQFF; DNA: TGCGCCAGCGGACTCACGGGGGACTCCTCCCTTGCTGAGCAGTTCTTC